These 5 T cell receptor beta chains originate from one sample sequenced in a study of cytotoxic CD8 clonotypes in ibrutinib-treated CLL. Profiled with immunoSEQ multiplex PCR; TCRdb holds only in-frame clones, not every one. The table lists more than 85,000 clones, more than 75% of them singletons. Specimen: PBMCs, collected after 12 months of ibrutinib treatment. The receptor source for this set is a human donor with chronic lymphocytic leukemia.

The rearrangement joins TRBV7-2 to TRBJ2-1; no firm D call. V lost 1 base and J 7 bases, leaving 14 bases between the germline ends. The germline CDR1 and CDR2 sequences are SGHTA and FQGNSA. This CDR3 spans 15 amino acids. CDR3 DNA: TGTGCCAGCAGCTTAGAAGGGAAGAATCGGAATGAGCAGTTCTTC. Translation: CASSLEGKNRNEQFF.

This clone has a handful of counts. The chain has TRBV2 and TRBJ1-5, with D uncertain. This CDR3 contains 13 residues. Trimming took off 4 bases at V and 4 bases at J, with 8 bases between the two ends. The germline V gene has CDR1 SNHLY and CDR2 FYNNEI. In nucleotides, the CDR3 is TGTGCCAGCAGTGTGCAGACGAATCAGCCCCAGCATTTT. It translates to CASSVQTNQPQHF.

The chain uses TRBV29-1 and TRBJ2-7, with D perhaps matching TRBD1 or TRBD2 (5 bases each). From germline, CDR1 is SQVTM and CDR2 ANQGSEA. V was pared by 7 bases and J by 6 bases, with 13 bases between. The CDR3 is 11 amino acids. The CDR3 region has the DNA TGCAGCGCCGGGACGGGGACCGAGCAGTACTTC. Translating it yields CSAGTGTEQYF.

This chain joins TRBV21-1 and TRBJ1-6; the D call of TRBD1 is as the table states it, not checked on the DNA. TRBV21-1 counts as a pseudogene. The CDR3 is 18 amino acids. The CDR3: CASSKEKRYKTNLPPLHF. The CDR3 DNA reads as TGTGCCAGCAGCAAAGAAAAACGATACAAAACCAACCTGCCACCCCTCCACTTT.

This rearrangement joins TRBV2 to TRBJ1-2; D gene uncertain. Trimming shortened V by 4 bases and J by 8 bases, and 14 bases separated the two germline ends. The CDR3 consists of 13 residues. The germline CDR1 and CDR2 sequences are SNHLY and FYNNEI. The CDR3 DNA is TGTGCCAGCAGTGGTGAACCAGGCGGCGGCTACACCTTC. Translation gives CASSGEPGGGYTF.